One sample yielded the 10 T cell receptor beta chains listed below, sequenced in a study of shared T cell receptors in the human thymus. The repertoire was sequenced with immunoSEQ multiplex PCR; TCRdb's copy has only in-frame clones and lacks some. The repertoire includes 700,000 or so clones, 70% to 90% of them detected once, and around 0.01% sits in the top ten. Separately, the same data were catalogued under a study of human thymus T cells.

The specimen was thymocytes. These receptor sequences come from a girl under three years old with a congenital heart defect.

The DNA of the CDR3 is TGTGCCAGCAGCTTTACAGGAACTAACTATGGCTACACCTTC. This encodes CASSFTGTNYGYTF. The rearrangement links TRBV7-2 to TRBJ1-2, with TRBD1 as a possible D gene (5 bases). The CDR3 totals 14 residues. V was clipped by 3 bases and J by 0 bases, with 8 bases between them. Germline values: CDR1 SGHTA, CDR2 FQGNSA.

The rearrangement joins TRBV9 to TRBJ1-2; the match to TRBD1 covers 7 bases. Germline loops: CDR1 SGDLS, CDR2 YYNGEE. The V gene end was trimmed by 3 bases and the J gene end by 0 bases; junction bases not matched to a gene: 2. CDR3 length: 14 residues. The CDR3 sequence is CASSGGTANYGYTF. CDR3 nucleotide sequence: TGTGCCAGCAGCGGGGGGACAGCTAACTATGGCTACACCTTC.

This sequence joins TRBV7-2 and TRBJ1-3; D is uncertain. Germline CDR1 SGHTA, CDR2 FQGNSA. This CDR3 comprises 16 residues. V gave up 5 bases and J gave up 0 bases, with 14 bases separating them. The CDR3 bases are TGTGCCAGCAGCCCCTTCTGGGCAGACTCTGGAAACACCATATATTTT. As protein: CASSPFWADSGNTIYF.

The CDR3 bases are TGTGCCAGCAGCTACCTAGGAGGGGAGTATAATTCACCCCTCCACTTT. Protein product: CASSYLGGEYNSPLHF. The V gene is TRBV9, the J gene TRBJ1-6; perhaps TRBD1 as D (5 bases). Germline loops: CDR1 SGDLS, CDR2 YYNGEE. The CDR3 contains 16 residues. V lost 4 bases and J 4 bases, leaving 15 bases between the germline ends.

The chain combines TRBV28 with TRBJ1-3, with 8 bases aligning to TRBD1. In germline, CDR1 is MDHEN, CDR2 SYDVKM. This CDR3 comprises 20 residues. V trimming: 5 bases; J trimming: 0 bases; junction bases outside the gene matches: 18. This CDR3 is CASSPNRDRTTWSSGNTIYF. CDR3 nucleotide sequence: TGTGCCAGCAGTCCAAACCGGGACAGGACTACCTGGAGCTCTGGAAACACCATATATTTT.

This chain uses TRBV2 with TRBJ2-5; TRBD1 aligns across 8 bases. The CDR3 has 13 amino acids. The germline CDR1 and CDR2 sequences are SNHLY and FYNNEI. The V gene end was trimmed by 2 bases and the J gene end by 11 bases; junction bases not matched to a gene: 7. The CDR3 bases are TGTGCCAGCAGTGAAAGCCCGACAGGGGCACAGTACTTC. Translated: CASSESPTGAQYF. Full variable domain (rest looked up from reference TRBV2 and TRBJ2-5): EPEVTQTPSHQVTQMGQEVILRCVPISNHLYFYWYRQILGQKVEFLVSFYNNEISEKSEIFDDQFSVERPDGSNFTLKIRSTKLEDSAMYFCASSESPTGAQYFGPGTRLLVL.

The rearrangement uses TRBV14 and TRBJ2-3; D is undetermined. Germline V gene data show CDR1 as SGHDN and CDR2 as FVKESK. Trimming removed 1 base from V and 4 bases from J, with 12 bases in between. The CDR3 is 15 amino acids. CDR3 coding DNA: TGTGCCAGCAGCCAAGTACGTACAGCTCCAGATACGCAGTATTTT. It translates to CASSQVRTAPDTQYF. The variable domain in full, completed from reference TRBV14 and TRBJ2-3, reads EAGVTQFPSHSVIEKGQTVTLRCDPISGHDNLYWYRRVMGKEIKFLLHFVKESKQDESGMPNNRFLAERTGGTYSTLKVQPAELEDSGVYFCASSQVRTAPDTQYFGPGTRLTVL.

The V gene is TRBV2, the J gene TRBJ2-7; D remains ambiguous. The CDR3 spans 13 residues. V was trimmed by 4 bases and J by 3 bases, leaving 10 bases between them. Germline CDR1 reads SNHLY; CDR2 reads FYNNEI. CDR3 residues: CASSAWQNYEQYF. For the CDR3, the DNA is TGTGCCAGCAGTGCATGGCAGAACTACGAGCAGTACTTC.

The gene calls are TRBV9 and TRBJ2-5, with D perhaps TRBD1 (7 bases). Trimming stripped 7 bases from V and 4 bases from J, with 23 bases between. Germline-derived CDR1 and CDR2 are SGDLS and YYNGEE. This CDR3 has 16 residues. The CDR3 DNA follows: TGTGCCAGCGCTGTCAGGGGGGCAGGGGAAGGAGAGACCCAGTACTTC. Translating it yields CASAVRGAGEGETQYF.

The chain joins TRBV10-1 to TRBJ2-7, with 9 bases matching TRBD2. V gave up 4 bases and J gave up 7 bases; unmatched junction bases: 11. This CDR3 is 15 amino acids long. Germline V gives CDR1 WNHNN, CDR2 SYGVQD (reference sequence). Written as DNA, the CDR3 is TGCGCCAGCAGTGTGGGCGCGGGGGGGCTTGGAGAGCAGTACTTC. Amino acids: CASSVGAGGLGEQYF.